These 21 T cell receptor beta chains were sequenced from one sample in a study of T cell repertoires in cytomegalovirus infection. MiXCR, run by TCRdb on the reads, gives a single entry per CDR3 protein. This table holds 700,000 to 850,000 distinct CDR3 sequences, 32% found once. These receptors' antigens are unknown. Sequenced material: cultured CD8+ T cells from PBMCs, taken from culture after CMV antigen stimulation. Every receptor here comes from a human donor in good health (CMV status not recorded). Some clones in this sample may be carry-over from other donors' samples.

CDR3 sequence: CASSSPGHSNQPQHF. CDR3 coding DNA: TGTGCCAGCAGCTCGCCGGGTCATAGCAATCAGCCCCAGCATTTT. The chain recombines TRBV7-9 with TRBJ1-5; no reliable D call. In germline, CDR1 is SEHNR, CDR2 FQNEAQ (reference sequence). V was clipped by 4 bases and J by 0 bases, with 10 bases between them. The CDR3 has 15 residues. The full variable domain, in which reference TRBV7-9 and TRBJ1-5 provide the parts outside the CDR3, is DTGVSQNPRHKITKRGQNVTFRCDPISEHNRLYWYRQTLGQGPEFLTYFQNEAQLEKSRLLSDRFSAERPKGSFSTLEIQRTEQGDSAMYLCASSSPGHSNQPQHFGDGTRLSIL.

This clonotype has more than one count but fewer than ten. This chain connects TRBV11-3 to TRBJ2-1; D unclear. Germline V gives CDR1 SGHNT, CDR2 YENEEA. With 1 base removed from V and 10 bases from J, the gap between germline ends came to 20 bases. The CDR3 length is 16 residues. This CDR3 reads CASSLGSPQNRKEQFF. In DNA, the CDR3 is TGTGCCAGCAGCTTAGGTTCCCCGCAAAACCGGAAAGAGCAGTTCTTC.

The chain joins TRBV19 to TRBJ2-2; D remains ambiguous. Trimming removed 5 bases from V and 7 bases from J, with 23 bases in between. CDR1 is LNHDA and CDR2 is SQIVND in the germline V gene (reference sequence). This CDR3 is built from 17 residues. This chain's CDR3 is CASSPVPPGSTGGELFF. DNA of the CDR3: TGTGCCAGTAGTCCGGTCCCTCCAGGTAGCACGGGCGGGGAGCTGTTTTTT.

The chain combines TRBV9 with TRBJ1-6; D perhaps matches TRBD1 (5 bases). Germline V lookup: CDR1 SGDLS, CDR2 YYNGEE. The V end was cut by 0 bases, the J end by 13 bases, with 11 bases between. This CDR3 comprises 13 residues. Written as DNA, the CDR3 is TGTGCCAGCAGCGTAGCGAATGCAGGGCCCCTCCACTTT. As protein: CASSVANAGPLHF. Drawing the rest from reference TRBV9 and TRBJ1-6, the complete variable domain is DSGVTQTPKHLITATGQRVTLRCSPRSGDLSVYWYQQSLDQGLQFLIQYYNGEERAKGNILERFSAQQFPDLHSELNLSSLELGDSALYFCASSVANAGPLHFGNGTRLTVT.

This clonotype has only a few counts. The chain links TRBV6-5 to TRBJ1-6, with a tentative D call TRBD1 (5 bases). The V and J ends lost 2 bases and 8 bases respectively, with 7 bases between them. CDR3 length equals 13 residues. Germline loops: CDR1 MNHEY, CDR2 SVGAGI. CDR3 amino acids: CASSYVRDSPLHF. CDR3 DNA: TGTGCCAGCAGTTACGTCAGGGATTCACCCCTCCACTTT.

This clonotype was observed many times. The chain combines TRBV7-9 with TRBJ1-4, with D uncertain. From germline, CDR1 is SEHNR and CDR2 FQNEAQ (reference sequence). Trimming cost V 5 bases and J 0 bases, with 13 bases left between them. CDR3 size: 16 residues. In DNA, the CDR3 is TGTGCCAGCAGCGAAGATACCCAAACAACTAATGAAAAACTGTTTTTT. Translated: CASSEDTQTTNEKLFF.

This chain links TRBV27 with TRBJ2-4; TRBD1 is a possible D gene (6 bases). In germline, CDR1 is MNHEY, CDR2 SMNVEV (reference sequence). Trimming removed 0 bases at V and 11 bases at J, with 17 bases between. The CDR3 covers 15 residues. CDR3 protein: CASSLSAGAPSLQYF. DNA for the CDR3: TGTGCCAGCAGTTTATCCGCAGGGGCCCCGAGCCTTCAGTACTTC.

This sequence joins TRBV12-3 or TRBV12-4 and TRBJ1-2, with a tentative D call TRBD1 (5 bases). The ends were cut back, 11 bases at V and 3 bases at J, with 16 bases in the middle. The CDR3 consists of 13 residues. The CDR3 sequence is CAGRRRADYGYTF. In DNA form, the CDR3 reads TGTGCCGGACGACGCAGGGCTGACTATGGCTACACCTTC.

The gene calls are TRBV7-9 and TRBJ2-3, with unresolved D. The V end was cut by 10 bases, the J end by 6 bases, with 8 bases between. The CDR3 spans 10 residues. Germline loops: CDR1 SEHNR, CDR2 FQNEAQ (reference sequence). The DNA of the CDR3 is TGTGCCACCTCCCGGGATACGCAGTATTTT. It specifies CATSRDTQYF.

This clonotype has a handful of counts. The chain uses TRBV9 and TRBJ2-1, with 12 bases that match TRBD1. In germline, CDR1 is SGDLS, CDR2 YYNGEE. This CDR3 is built from 18 residues. J was trimmed by 9 bases and V by 0 bases; bases with no gene match: 13. CDR3 coding DNA: TGTGCCAGCAGCGTAGAGGGGAGTCCCGGGACAGGGGGCGGTGAGCAGTTCTTC. Its protein is CASSVEGSPGTGGGEQFF.

The chain has TRBV6-2 or TRBV6-3 and TRBJ2-7; the D gene is possibly TRBD1 (6 bases). The CDR3 runs to 14 residues. V dropped 4 bases and J dropped 5 bases, with 15 bases sitting between them. The germline CDR1 and CDR2 sequences are MNHEY and SVGEGT. As DNA, the CDR3 is TGTGCCAGCAGTTGGGGTACAGGGCCCAACGAGCAGTACGTC. Protein product: CASSWGTGPNEQYV.

This clonotype has just one count. The V gene is TRBV10-3, the J gene TRBJ1-3; D unresolved. Germline loops: CDR1 ENHRY, CDR2 SYGVKD. Trimming took 0 bases from V and 1 from J, leaving 10 bases between them. The CDR3 is 16 residues long. The DNA of the CDR3 is TGTGCCATCAGTGAGTCCATTGGGGATTCTGGAAACACCATATATTTT. Translation: CAISESIGDSGNTIYF.

This clonotype was detected a few times. The genes are TRBV6-1 and TRBJ1-2, with D possibly matching TRBD1 (5 bases). The CDR3 totals 13 residues. Trimming took 8 bases from V and 0 from J, leaving 10 bases between them. Germline V gene lookup returns CDR1 MNHNS and CDR2 SASEGT. The CDR3 sequence: CASYRSSNYGYTF. The DNA for the CDR3 is TGTGCCAGCTACAGGTCCTCTAACTATGGCTACACCTTC.

Only a few counts were recorded for this clonotype. The J gene is TRBJ2-3, the V gene TRBV27, with 16 positions matching TRBD2. V lost 6 bases and J lost 3; bases outside the gene matches: 3. Per the germline V gene, CDR1 is MNHEY and CDR2 is SMNVEV (reference sequence). The CDR3 has 16 residues. The CDR3 DNA is TGTGCCAGCAGGGGACTAGCGGGGGGGCTTACAGATACGCAGTATTTT. This codes for CASRGLAGGLTDTQYF.

V is TRBV6-5 and J is TRBJ2-7; D ambiguous. Deletions cut 3 bases from V and 3 bases from J, with 12 bases between. Germline assignment: CDR1 MNHEY and CDR2 SVGAGI. The CDR3 contains 14 residues. The CDR3: CASSYKGRDYEQYV. The CDR3 DNA is TGTGCCAGCAGTTATAAGGGAAGGGACTACGAGCAGTACGTC.

This clonotype was observed a few times. This chain uses TRBV12-3 or TRBV12-4 with TRBJ2-5; 9 positions match TRBD1. After removal of 5 bases from V and 4 bases from J, the junction contained 8 bases not matched to a gene. The CDR3 consists of 15 residues. This chain's CDR3 is CASSTPTGGGETQYF. The CDR3 coding sequence is TGTGCCAGCAGTACCCCCACAGGGGGCGGAGAGACCCAGTACTTC.

The sample holds a few counts of this clonotype. V gene TRBV2 combines with J gene TRBJ2-1, with TRBD2 as a possible D gene (7 bases). The CDR3 sequence is 13 residues long. V dropped 11 bases and J dropped 3 bases, with 14 bases sitting between them. Per the germline V gene, CDR1 is SNHLY and CDR2 is FYNNEI. CDR3 in DNA: TGTGCCGGGGAGGGGGAGGTCTACAATGAGCAGTTCTTC. It codes for CAGEGEVYNEQFF.

The J gene is TRBJ1-1, the V gene TRBV20-1; a weak D match, TRBD1 (5 bases). The CDR3 is 14 residues long. V shed 5 bases and J shed 1 base, with 14 bases lying between them. Per the germline V gene, CDR1 is DFQATT and CDR2 is SNEGSKA (reference sequence). Here the CDR3 DNA reads TGCAGTGCTGGGACCCGACGGAAGAACACTGAAGCTTTCTTT. Amino acid sequence: CSAGTRRKNTEAFF.

The V call is TRBV15, the J call TRBJ2-3; tentatively, D is TRBD2 (5 bases). The germline V and J ends were trimmed by 5 bases and 7 bases, with 19 bases remaining between them. The CDR3 has 15 amino acids. CDR1 and CDR2 (germline): LNHNV, YYDKDF (reference sequence). Here the CDR3 DNA reads TGTGCCACCAGCTCGGACTTTACCGCCCCTTATACGCAGTATTTT. It specifies CATSSDFTAPYTQYF.

The genes are TRBV18 and TRBJ2-5; the D gene could be TRBD1 or TRBD2 (5 bases each). V gave up 4 bases and J gave up 3 bases, with 15 bases separating them. The germline CDR1 and CDR2 sequences are KGHSH and LQKENI. The CDR3 is made up of 15 amino acids. CDR3 nucleotide sequence: TGTGCCAGCTCACAAAACTGGGACGGAGAAGAGACCCAGTACTTC. It yields the protein CASSQNWDGEETQYF.

This chain links TRBV27 with TRBJ1-2; weak D call: TRBD1 (5 bases). This CDR3 has 15 residues. From germline, CDR1 is MNHEY and CDR2 SMNVEV (reference sequence). Trimming removed 2 bases at V and 6 bases at J, with 16 bases between. The CDR3 DNA is TGTGCCAGCAGTTTACAGGGTCCCCGCATTGATGGCTACACCTTC. Amino acid sequence: CASSLQGPRIDGYTF.